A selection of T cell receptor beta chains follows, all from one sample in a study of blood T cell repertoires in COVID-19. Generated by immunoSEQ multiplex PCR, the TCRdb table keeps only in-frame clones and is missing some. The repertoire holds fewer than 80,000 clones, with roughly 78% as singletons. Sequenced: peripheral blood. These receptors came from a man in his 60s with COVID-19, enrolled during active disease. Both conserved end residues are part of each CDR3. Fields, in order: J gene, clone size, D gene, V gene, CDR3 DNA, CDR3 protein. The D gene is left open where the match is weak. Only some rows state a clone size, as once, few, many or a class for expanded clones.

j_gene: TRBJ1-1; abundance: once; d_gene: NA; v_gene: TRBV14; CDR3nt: TGTGCCAGCAGCCGTGGGGGCTACACTGAAGCTTTCTTT; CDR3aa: CASSRGGYTEAFF
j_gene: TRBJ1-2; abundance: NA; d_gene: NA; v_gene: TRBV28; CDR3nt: TGTGCCAGCAGTTCCCTGACTAGGGGCTACACCTTC; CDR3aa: CASSSLTRGYTF
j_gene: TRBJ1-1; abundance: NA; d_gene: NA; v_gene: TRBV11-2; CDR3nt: TGTGCCAGCAGCTTAAACGGACAGTCTATGAACACTGAAGCTTTCTTT; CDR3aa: CASSLNGQSMNTEAFF
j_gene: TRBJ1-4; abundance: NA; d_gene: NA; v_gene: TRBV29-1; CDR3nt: TGCAGCGTTGTAGAGGGTCCGGCGGTAAAACTGTTTTTT; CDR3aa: CSVVEGPAVKLFF
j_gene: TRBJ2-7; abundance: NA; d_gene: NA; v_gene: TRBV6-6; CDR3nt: TGTGCCAGCAGCCGCGGCGGGGCTTCCTACGAGCAGTACTTC; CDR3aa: CASSRGGASYEQYF
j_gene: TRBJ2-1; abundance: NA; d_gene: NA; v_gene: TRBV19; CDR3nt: TGTGCCAGTAAACCAGGGCGGGCCGGGGGCAATGAGCAGTTCTTC; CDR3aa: CASKPGRAGGNEQFF
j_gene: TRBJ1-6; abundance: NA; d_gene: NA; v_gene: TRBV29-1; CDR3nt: TGCAGCGTTGGCTGGGGACAAGATAATTCACCCCTCCACTTT; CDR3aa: CSVGWGQDNSPLHF
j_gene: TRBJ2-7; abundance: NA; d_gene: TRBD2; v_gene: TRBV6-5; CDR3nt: TGTGCCAGCACCCTTGCGGGAGGCACCTACGAGCAGTACTTC; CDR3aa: CASTLAGGTYEQYF
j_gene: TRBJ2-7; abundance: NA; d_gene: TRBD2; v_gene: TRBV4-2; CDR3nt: TGTGCCAGCAGCCACTCGACTAGCGGGACCTACGAGCAGTACTTC; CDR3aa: CASSHSTSGTYEQYF
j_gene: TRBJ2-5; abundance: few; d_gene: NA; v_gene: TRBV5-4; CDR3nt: TGTGCCAGCAGCTTAAGGAGCACCCAAGAGACCCAGTACTTC; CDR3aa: CASSLRSTQETQYF
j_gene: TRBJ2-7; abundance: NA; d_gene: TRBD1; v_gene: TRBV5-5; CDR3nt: TGTGCCAGCAGCAAGACGGGACAGGGGTTGGCCTACGAGCAGTACTTC; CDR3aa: CASSKTGQGLAYEQYF
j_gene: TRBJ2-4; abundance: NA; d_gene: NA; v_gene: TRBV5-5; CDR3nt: TGTGCCAGCAGCGCGAACGTAGCCAAAAACATTCAGTACTTC; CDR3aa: CASSANVAKNIQYF
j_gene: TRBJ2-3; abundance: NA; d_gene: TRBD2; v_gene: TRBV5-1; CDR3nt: TGCGCCAGCAGCCCCAGGAGGACTAGCGGGAGCGGCACAGATACGCAGTATTTT; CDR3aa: CASSPRRTSGSGTDTQYF
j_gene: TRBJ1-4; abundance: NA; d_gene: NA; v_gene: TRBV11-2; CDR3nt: TGTGCCAGCAGCTTAGTGGAGGGGAAACTGTTTTTT; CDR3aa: CASSLVEGKLFF
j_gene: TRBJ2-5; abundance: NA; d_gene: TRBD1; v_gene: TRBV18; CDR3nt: TGTGCCAGCTCCGGGACAGATCAAGAGACCCAGTACTTC; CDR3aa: CASSGTDQETQYF
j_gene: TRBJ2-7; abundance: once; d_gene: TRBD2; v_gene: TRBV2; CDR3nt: TGTGCCAGCAGTAGTTCGGGCGGGGGTATATACGAGCAGTACTTC; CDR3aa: CASSSSGGGIYEQYF
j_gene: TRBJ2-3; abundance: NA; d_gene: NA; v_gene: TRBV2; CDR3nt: TGTGCCTCCACCCGAGGGCAGAGCACAGATACGCAGTATTTT; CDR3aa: CASTRGQSTDTQYF
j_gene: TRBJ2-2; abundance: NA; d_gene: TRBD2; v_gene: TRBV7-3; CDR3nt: TGTGCCAGCAGCTTAGGGCAGGCGGGAGTAAAAGTCCGGGGAGCTGTTTTT; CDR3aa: CASSLGQAGVKVRGAVF
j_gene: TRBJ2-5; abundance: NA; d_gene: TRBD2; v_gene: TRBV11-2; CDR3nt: TGTGCCAGCAGCCGCGGGAGGCAAGAGACCCAGTACTTC; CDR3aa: CASSRGRQETQYF
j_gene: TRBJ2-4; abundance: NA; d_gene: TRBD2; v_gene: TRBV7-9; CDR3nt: TGTGCCAGCAGCCAGCGGGACTCCGCAAACATTCAGTACTTC; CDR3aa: CASSQRDSANIQYF
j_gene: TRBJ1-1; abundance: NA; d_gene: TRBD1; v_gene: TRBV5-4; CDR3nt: TGTGCCAGCAGCCGGACAGGGAAAGCTTTCTTT; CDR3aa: CASSRTGKAFF
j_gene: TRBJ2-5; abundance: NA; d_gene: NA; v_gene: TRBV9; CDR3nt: TGTGCCAGCAGCGTAGAACTTTGGGAGACCCAGTACTTC; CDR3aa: CASSVELWETQYF
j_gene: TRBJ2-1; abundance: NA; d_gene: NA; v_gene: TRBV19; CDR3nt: TGTTATCCGTCCAGCGGGCCTCAAAGCTCCTACAATGAGCAGTTCTTC; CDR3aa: CYPSSGPQSSYNEQFF
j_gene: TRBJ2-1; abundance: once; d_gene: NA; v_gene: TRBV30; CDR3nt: TGTGCCTGGACCAAACGGGGGAGCTCCTACAATGAGCAGTTCTTC; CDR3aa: CAWTKRGSSYNEQFF
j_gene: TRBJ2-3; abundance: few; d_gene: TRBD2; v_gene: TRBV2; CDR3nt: TGTGCCAGCATGACTAGCGGGAGTGTTAATACGCAGTATTTT; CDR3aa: CASMTSGSVNTQYF
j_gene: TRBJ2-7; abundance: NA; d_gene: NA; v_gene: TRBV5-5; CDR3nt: TGTGCCAGCAGCTTGTCCCGGGACTCCCAGGGGCAGTACTTC; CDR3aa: CASSLSRDSQGQYF
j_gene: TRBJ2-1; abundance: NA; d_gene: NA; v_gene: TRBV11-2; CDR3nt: TGTGCCAGCAGCTTAGAGGAGAGAGGTGAGCAGTTCTTC; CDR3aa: CASSLEERGEQFF
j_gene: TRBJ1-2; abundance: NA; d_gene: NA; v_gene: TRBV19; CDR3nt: TGTGCCAGTAGTATGAAGGCGGTAAACTATGGCTACACCTTC; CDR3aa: CASSMKAVNYGYTF
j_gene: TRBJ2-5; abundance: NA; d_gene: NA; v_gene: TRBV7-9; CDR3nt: TGTGCCAGCAGCTTAGATTGGCATCCCGTGGAGACCCAGTACTTC; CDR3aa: CASSLDWHPVETQYF
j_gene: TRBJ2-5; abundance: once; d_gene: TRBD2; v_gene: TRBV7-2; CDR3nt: TGTGCCCGGGGCGGGAGTAGACGGGAGACCCAGTACTTC; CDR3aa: CARGGSRRETQYF
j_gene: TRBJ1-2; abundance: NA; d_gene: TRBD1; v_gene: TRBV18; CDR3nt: TGTGCCAGCTCACCACTTCCGGGACAGGGCGCTGGCTACACCTTC; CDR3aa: CASSPLPGQGAGYTF
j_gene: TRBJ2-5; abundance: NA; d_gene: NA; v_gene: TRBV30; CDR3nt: TGTGCCTGGCGTACAGGGTTGGGCCAAGAGACCCAGTACTTC; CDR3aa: CAWRTGLGQETQYF
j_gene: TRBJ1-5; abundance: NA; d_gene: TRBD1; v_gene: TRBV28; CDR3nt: TGTGCCAGCAGTATTGGACAGGGGGGCAATCAGCCCCAGCATTTT; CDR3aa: CASSIGQGGNQPQHF
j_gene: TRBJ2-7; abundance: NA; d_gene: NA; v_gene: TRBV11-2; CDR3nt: TGTGCCAGCGTGGGGGGAGGCCACCAGTACTTC; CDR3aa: CASVGGGHQYF
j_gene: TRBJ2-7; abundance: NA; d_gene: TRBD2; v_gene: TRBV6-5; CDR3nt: TGTGCCAGCAGTTATGACGAGCGGGGGTACGAGCAGTACTTC; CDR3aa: CASSYDERGYEQYF
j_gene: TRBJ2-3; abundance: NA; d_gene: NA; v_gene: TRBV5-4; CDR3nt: TGTGCCAGCAGCTCAGACAGTGCAGATACGCAGTATTTT; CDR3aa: CASSSDSADTQYF
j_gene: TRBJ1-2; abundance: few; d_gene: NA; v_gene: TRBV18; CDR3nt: TGTGCCAGCTCGGCGGGTGAGGGCAACTATGGCTACACCTTC; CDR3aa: CASSAGEGNYGYTF
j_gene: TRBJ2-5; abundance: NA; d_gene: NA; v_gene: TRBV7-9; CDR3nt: TGTGCCAGCACCCCCCGAGGGGAGACCCAGTACTTC; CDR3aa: CASTPRGETQYF
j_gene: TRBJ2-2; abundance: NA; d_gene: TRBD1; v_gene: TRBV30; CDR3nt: TGTGCCTGGAGGACAGGGGTAGTCGGGGAGCTGTTTTTT; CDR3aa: CAWRTGVVGELFF
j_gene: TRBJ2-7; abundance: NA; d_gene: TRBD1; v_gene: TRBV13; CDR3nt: TGTGCCAGCAGCCCCCCCAGGGGGACCTACGAGCAGTACTTC; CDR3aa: CASSPPRGTYEQYF
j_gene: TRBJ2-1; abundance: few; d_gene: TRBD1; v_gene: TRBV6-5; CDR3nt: TGTGCCAGCAAATCGGGACAGGGGGCTCTTGAGCAGTTCTTC; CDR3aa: CASKSGQGALEQFF
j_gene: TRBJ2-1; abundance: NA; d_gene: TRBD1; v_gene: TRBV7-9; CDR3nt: TGTGCCAGCAGCTTACGGGACAGGGTGATCAATGAGCAGTTCTTC; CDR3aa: CASSLRDRVINEQFF
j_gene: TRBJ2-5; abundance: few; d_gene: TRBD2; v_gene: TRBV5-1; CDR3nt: TGCGCCAGCAGCTTGGCGCGGGAGGAGACCCAGTACTTC; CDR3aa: CASSLAREETQYF
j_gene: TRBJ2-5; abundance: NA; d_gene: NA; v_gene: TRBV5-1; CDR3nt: TGCGCCAGCAGCTTGGCTTCAGCGCTTGACGAGACCCGGTACTTC; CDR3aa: CASSLASALDETRYF
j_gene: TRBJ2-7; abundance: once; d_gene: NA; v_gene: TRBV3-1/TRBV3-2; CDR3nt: TGTGCCAGCAGCCAATTTTCGGGCTACGAGCAGTACTTC; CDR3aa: CASSQFSGYEQYF
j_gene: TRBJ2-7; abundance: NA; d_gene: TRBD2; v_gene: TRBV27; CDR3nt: TGTGCCAGCAGCACAGGGACTAGCAACGAGCAGTACTTC; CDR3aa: CASSTGTSNEQYF
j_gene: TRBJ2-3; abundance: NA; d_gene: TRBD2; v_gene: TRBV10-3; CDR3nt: TGTGCCATCACCCCACTAGCGGGGGAAAGCACAGATACGCAGTATTTT; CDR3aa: CAITPLAGESTDTQYF
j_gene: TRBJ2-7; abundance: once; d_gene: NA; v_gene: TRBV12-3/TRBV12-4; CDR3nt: TGTGCCAGCAGTTCGGGGACCTACGAGCAGTACTTC; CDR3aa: CASSSGTYEQYF
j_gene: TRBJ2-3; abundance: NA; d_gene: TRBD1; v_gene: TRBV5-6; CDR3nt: TGTGCCAGCAGCTTGGCGGGGACAGGGGAGAGAGATACGCAGTATTTT; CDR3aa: CASSLAGTGERDTQYF
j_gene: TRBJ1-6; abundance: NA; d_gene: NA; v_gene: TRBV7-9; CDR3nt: TGTGCCAGCAGTGGGGGGGAGACTTCACCCCTCCACTTT; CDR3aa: CASSGGETSPLHF
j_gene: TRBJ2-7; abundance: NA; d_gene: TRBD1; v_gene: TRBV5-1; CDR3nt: TGCGCCAGCAGCTTGGGACAGGGGGTCGACGAGCAGTACTTC; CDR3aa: CASSLGQGVDEQYF
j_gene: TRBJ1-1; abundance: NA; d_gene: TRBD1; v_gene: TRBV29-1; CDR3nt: TGCAGCGTCAGGACAGGGGCCGCCTGGGGCACTGAAGCTTTCTTT; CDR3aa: CSVRTGAAWGTEAFF
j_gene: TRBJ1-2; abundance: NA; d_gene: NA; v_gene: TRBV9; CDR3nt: TGTGCCAGCAGCACCCACCGGGGTGGCTACACCTTC; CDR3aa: CASSTHRGGYTF
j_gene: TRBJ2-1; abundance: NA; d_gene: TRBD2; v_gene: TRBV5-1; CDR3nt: TGCGCCAGCAGCTTTTCTAGCGGTCGCTACAATGAGCAGTTCTTC; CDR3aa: CASSFSSGRYNEQFF
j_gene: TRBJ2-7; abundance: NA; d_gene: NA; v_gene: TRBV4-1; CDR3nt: TGCGCCAGCAGCCAGCGCACCTACAGTTCCGAGCAGTACTTC; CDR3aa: CASSQRTYSSEQYF
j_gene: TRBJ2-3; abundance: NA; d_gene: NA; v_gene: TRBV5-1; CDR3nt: TGCGCCAGCAGCTTGAACGGAGGCACAGATACGCAGTATTTT; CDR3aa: CASSLNGGTDTQYF
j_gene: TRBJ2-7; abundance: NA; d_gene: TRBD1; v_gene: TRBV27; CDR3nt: TGTGCCACCTTCGTGGGACAGATGTACGAGCAGTACTTC; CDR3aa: CATFVGQMYEQYF
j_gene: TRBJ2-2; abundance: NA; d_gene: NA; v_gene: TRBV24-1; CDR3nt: TGTGCCACCAGTGGGACAGAAGCGAACACCGGGGAGCTGTTTTTT; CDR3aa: CATSGTEANTGELFF
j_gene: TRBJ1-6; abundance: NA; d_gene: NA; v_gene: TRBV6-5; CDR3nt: TGTGCCAGCAGCCTACTAAATTCACCCCTCCACTTT; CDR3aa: CASSLLNSPLHF
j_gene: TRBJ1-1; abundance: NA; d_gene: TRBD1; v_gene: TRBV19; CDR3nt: TGTGCCAGTAGTATGGTACAGGGGGTCACTGAAGCTTTCTTT; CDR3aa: CASSMVQGVTEAFF